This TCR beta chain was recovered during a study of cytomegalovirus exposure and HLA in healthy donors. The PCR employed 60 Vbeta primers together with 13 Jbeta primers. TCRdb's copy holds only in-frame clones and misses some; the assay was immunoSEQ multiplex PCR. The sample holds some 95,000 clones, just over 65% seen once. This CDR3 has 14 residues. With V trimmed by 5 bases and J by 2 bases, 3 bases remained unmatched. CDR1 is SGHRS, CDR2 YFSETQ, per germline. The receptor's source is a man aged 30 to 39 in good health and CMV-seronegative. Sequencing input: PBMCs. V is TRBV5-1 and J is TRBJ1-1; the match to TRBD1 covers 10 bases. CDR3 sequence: CASRPTGGNTEAFF. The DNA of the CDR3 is TGCGCCAGCAGACCGACAGGGGGCAACACTGAAGCTTTCTTT.